Shown below are 19 T cell receptor beta chains from a single sample sequenced in a study of blood T cell repertoires in COVID-19. Clones were read by immunoSEQ multiplex PCR, and TCRdb kept only the in-frame ones, dropping some. Of 380,000 or so clones detected, more than 70% appear once; the ten largest clones hold approximately 1.2%. The sequenced material came from peripheral blood. These TCRs come from a man aged 35 to 55 with acute or convalescent COVID-19.

V and J are TRBV6-1 and TRBJ2-7; 11 bases are shared with TRBD1. V lost 1 base to trimming and J lost 7 bases; unmatched junction nucleotides: 9. The CDR3 consists of 16 residues. Germline values: CDR1 MNHNS, CDR2 SASEGT. CDR3 sequence (DNA): TGTGCCAGCAGTGAAGGGGTCGGACAGGGGGCGCTTGAGCAGTACTTC. Its protein product is CASSEGVGQGALEQYF.

J is TRBJ1-2 and V is TRBV6-5, with a possible D match to TRBD1 (5 bases). The CDR3 runs to 14 residues. Trimming cost V 5 bases and J 6 bases, with 16 bases left between them. Germline loops: CDR1 MNHEY, CDR2 SVGAGI. In nucleotides, the CDR3 is TGTGCCAGCAGTCCTTGGTCAGGGCTTAATGGCTACACCTTC. Its translation: CASSPWSGLNGYTF.

In this sample, this clone turned up once. The CDR3 region is CAITSGLANYGYTF. CDR3 sequence (DNA): TGTGCCATCACGTCGGGACTGGCTAACTATGGCTACACCTTC. This chain uses TRBV10-3 with TRBJ1-2; D possibly corresponds to TRBD1 (5 bases). V lost 7 bases, J lost 0 bases, and 12 bases lay in between. The CDR3 totals 14 residues. From germline, CDR1 is ENHRY and CDR2 SYGVKD.

This clone was counted only a few times. The chain couples TRBV24-1 to TRBJ1-2; D might be TRBD1 (5 bases). Germline V gives CDR1 KGHDR, CDR2 SFDVKD. The CDR3 covers 14 residues. The V and J ends lost 4 bases and 2 bases respectively, with 10 bases between them. The CDR3 region is CATSEDRLNYGYTF. In nucleotides, the CDR3 is TGTGCCACCAGTGAAGACAGACTCAACTATGGCTACACCTTC.

The chain employs TRBV12-5 and TRBJ1-1; no clear D gene. The CDR3 is 15 residues long. Deletions cut 2 bases from V and 1 base from J, with 11 bases between. Germline V gene sequence: CDR1 LGHNT, CDR2 FRNRAP. CDR3: CASGLPRPGNTEAFF. Here the CDR3 DNA reads TGTGCTAGTGGTTTGCCCCGACCGGGGAACACTGAAGCTTTCTTT.

This sequence joins TRBV7-3 and TRBJ2-1; TRBD2 might be the D (6 bases). This CDR3 comprises 15 residues. Germline assignment: CDR1 SGHTA and CDR2 FQGTGA. V lost 1 base, J lost 4 bases, and 11 bases lay in between. This CDR3 is CASSLIAGTYNEQFF. In nucleotides, the CDR3 is TGTGCCAGCAGCTTAATCGCAGGGACTTACAATGAGCAGTTCTTC. Using reference TRBV7-3 and TRBJ2-1 for the parts outside the CDR3, the full variable domain is GAGVSQTPSNKVTEKGKYVELRCDPISGHTALYWYRQSLGQGPEFLIYFQGTGAADDSGLPNDRFFAVRPEGSVSTLKIQRTERGDSAVYLCASSLIAGTYNEQFFGPGTRLTVL.

This chain connects TRBV7-9 to TRBJ2-7; TRBD1 matches at 7 bases. Germline V gene lookup returns CDR1 SEHNR and CDR2 FQNEAQ (reference sequence). With 1 base clipped from V and 11 bases from J, the junction kept 11 bases outside the gene matches. The length of the CDR3 is 14 residues. The CDR3: CASSLGHRTGEEYF. The CDR3 coding sequence is TGTGCCAGCAGCTTAGGTCACAGGACAGGAGAAGAGTACTTC.

V is TRBV6-1 and J is TRBJ2-1, with 13 bases matching TRBD2. V lost 2 bases, J lost 6 bases, and 1 base stayed unmatched. The germline CDR1 and CDR2 sequences are MNHNS and SASEGT. This CDR3 is 15 amino acids long. This chain's CDR3 is CASSERTSGSNEQFF. In nucleotides, the CDR3 is TGTGCCAGCAGTGAAAGGACTAGCGGGAGCAATGAGCAGTTCTTC.

The J gene is TRBJ1-6, the V gene TRBV7-3; 8 positions match TRBD1. The CDR3 covers 22 residues. The trim removed 3 bases at V and 8 bases at J, leaving 27 bases unmatched. Germline V gives CDR1 SGHTA, CDR2 FQGTGA. CDR3 DNA: TGTGCCAGCAGCTTCAATCCCAAAACCGGGACAGGACAACCTCGGCCCCATTCACCCCTCCACTTT. Protein: CASSFNPKTGTGQPRPHSPLHF.

This clone was seen a few times. The V gene is TRBV9, the J gene TRBJ1-4; D is unclear. Germline CDR1 SGDLS, CDR2 YYNGEE. The CDR3 has 15 residues. V was pared by 0 bases and J by 13 bases, with 19 bases between. CDR3 residues: CASSVDPITGEGLFF. The CDR3 DNA reads as TGTGCCAGCAGCGTAGATCCAATCACGGGAGAGGGACTGTTTTTT.

V and J are TRBV6-1 and TRBJ1-1, with D possibly being TRBD1 (6 bases). V was shortened by 1 base and J by 11 bases, with 14 bases between the two germline ends. Germline V lookup: CDR1 MNHNS, CDR2 SASEGT. CDR3 length: 13 residues. CDR3 in amino acids: CASSEGGGLGAFF. The CDR3 DNA follows: TGTGCCAGCAGTGAAGGTGGGGGCCTGGGGGCTTTCTTT.

This chain uses TRBV29-1 with TRBJ1-1; 7 bases match TRBD1. This CDR3 contains 11 residues. CDR1 SQVTM and CDR2 ANQGSEA come from the germline V gene. Trimming removed 6 bases from V and 6 bases from J; junction bases left unmatched: 4. The CDR3 nucleotides read TGCAGCGTAGACAGGGACGCTGAAGCTTTCTTT. Translating it yields CSVDRDAEAFF.

The chain carries TRBV6-5 and TRBJ1-3; D call uncertain. The CDR3 extends over 13 amino acids. V lost 4 bases and J lost 4, with 8 bases in between. The germline V gene has CDR1 MNHEY and CDR2 SVGAGI. For the CDR3, the DNA is TGTGCCAGCAGTTTTAGCTCCGGAAACACCATATATTTT. This encodes CASSFSSGNTIYF.

The chain carries TRBV5-1 and TRBJ1-6; the match to TRBD1 covers 7 bases. The trim removed 2 bases at V and 7 bases at J, leaving 6 bases unmatched. This CDR3 region has 15 residues. Germline CDR1 SGHRS, CDR2 YFSETQ. CDR3 sequence reads: CASSLTGTENSPLHF. In DNA, the CDR3 is TGCGCCAGCAGCTTAACCGGGACAGAGAATTCACCCCTCCACTTT.

This chain's CDR3 is CASSSNPPNEVDQPQHF. As DNA, the CDR3 is TGTGCCAGCAGTTCCAACCCCCCCAATGAGGTGGATCAGCCCCAGCATTTT. The J gene is TRBJ1-5, the V gene TRBV27; D gene ambiguous. Germline V lookup: CDR1 MNHEY, CDR2 SMNVEV (reference sequence). The CDR3 spans 17 residues. The ends were cut back, 4 bases at V and 5 bases at J, with 21 bases in the middle.

This chain links TRBV5-6 with TRBJ2-7; 7 bases line up with TRBD1. V lost 1 base to trimming and J lost 3 bases; unmatched junction nucleotides: 7. From germline, CDR1 is SGHDT and CDR2 YYEEEE. This CDR3 is 15 amino acids long. The CDR3 reads CASSLRGTAYYEQYF. The CDR3 DNA follows: TGTGCCAGCAGCTTGAGGGGGACAGCATACTACGAGCAGTACTTC.

The gene calls are TRBV13 and TRBJ1-2; D gene uncertain. V lost 4 bases and J lost 4, with 13 bases in between. This CDR3 spans 14 amino acids. The V gene's germline CDR1 is PRHDT and CDR2 FYEKMQ (reference sequence). CDR3 bases: TGTGCCAGCAGCTCAGCAGAGGGAATCTATGGCTACACCTTC. Residues: CASSSAEGIYGYTF.

V usage is TRBV9 and J usage is TRBJ2-1; possible D gene TRBD1, 6 bases. The germline V gene has CDR1 SGDLS and CDR2 YYNGEE. V was clipped by 4 bases and J by 3 bases, with 14 bases between them. The CDR3 has 15 residues. CDR3 nucleotides: TGTGCCAGCAGCCCCCAGGGGACGATCTACAATGAGCAGTTCTTC. It codes for CASSPQGTIYNEQFF.

The DNA of the CDR3 is TGTGCCAGCAGCCCCAGGGGAGAAACCTACAATGAGCAGTTCTTC. This translates into CASSPRGETYNEQFF. The chain joins TRBV7-8 to TRBJ2-1, with D perhaps TRBD1 (6 bases). Germline V gene data show CDR1 as SGHVS and CDR2 as FQNEAQ. Trimming removed 5 bases at V and 2 bases at J, with 13 bases between. The CDR3 is 15 amino acids.